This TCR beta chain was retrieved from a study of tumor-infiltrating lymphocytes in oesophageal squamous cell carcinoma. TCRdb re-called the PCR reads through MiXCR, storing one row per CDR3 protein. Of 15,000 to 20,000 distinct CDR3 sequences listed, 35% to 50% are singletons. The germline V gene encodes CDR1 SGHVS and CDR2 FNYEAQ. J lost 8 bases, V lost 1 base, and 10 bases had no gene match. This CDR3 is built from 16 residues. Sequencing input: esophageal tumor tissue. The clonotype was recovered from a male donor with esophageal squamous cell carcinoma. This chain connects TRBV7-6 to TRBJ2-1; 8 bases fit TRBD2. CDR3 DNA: TGTGCCAGCAGCTTAGAGGCGGGGACTAGAGTGGATGAGCAGTTCTTC. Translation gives CASSLEAGTRVDEQFF.